The clone carrying this TCR beta chain was counted ten times or more. What it binds is unknown. This entry is derived from a study of Graves' ophthalmopathy and Graves' hyperthyroidism. Whole-study findings and limits: A majority of expanded thyroid clonotypes exceeding 0.001 frequency were likewise present in blood.

Ophthalmopathy donors' eye disease showed moderate-to-severe activity, CAS of at least 3, NOSPECS of at least 4 and duration under 3 months. The diagnostic workup employed clinical symptoms, serum thyroxine, TRAb, thyroid ultrasound and orbital computed tomography. TCR beta CDR3 amplification used RNA transcripts. Second-round multiplex PCR came after a first-round RT-PCR that employed HTBI primers. TCRdb passed the multiplex PCR reads through MiXCR, listing each CDR3 protein once. The sample shows under 400,000 distinct CDR3 sequences, under 20% of them seen only once. This CDR3 has 13 amino acids. V lost 5 bases and J 4 bases, leaving 11 bases between the germline ends. Looked up from germline, CDR1 is SGHVS and CDR2 is FQNEAQ.

The specimen sequenced was peripheral blood. The sequence was collected from an adult man with Graves' ophthalmopathy. The chain has TRBV7-8 and TRBJ1-2; no definite D call. The CDR3 sequence is CASSPGQLYGYTF. CDR3 DNA sequence: TGTGCCAGCAGCCCCGGCCAGCTCTATGGCTACACCTTC.